This T cell receptor (beta chain) came from a study of PD-1 blockade in classical Hodgkin lymphoma. As for the study in general: Nivolumab dosing for patients was 3 mg/kg, administered intravenously every 2 weeks.

Indicated time point: cycle 4 day 1 (C4D1), after six to seven weeks of nivolumab. After autologous stem cell transplantation all patients relapsed, and prior brentuximab vedotin exposure differed between cohorts. Study-wide points: TCR diversity in CD4+, not CD8+, cells rose significantly by C4D1. Newly diagnosed patients reportedly trailed healthy donors in baseline TCR diversity.

Germline V gene sequence: CDR1 ENHRY, CDR2 SYGVKD. V was clipped by 4 bases and J by 2 bases, with 8 bases between them. CDR3 length equals 13 residues. Assay used: immunoSEQ multiplex PCR; TCRdb lists only in-frame clones, some missing. The sample has approximately 110,000 clones, around 90% seen once. As to this clone: Its specificity is unknown.

The material was peripheral blood mononuclear cells (PBMCs), obtained before the fourth cycle of nivolumab. The chain recombines TRBV10-3 with TRBJ2-5; weak D call: TRBD2 (6 bases). This clonotype was obtained from a human donor with classical Hodgkin lymphoma. The CDR3 spells CAISGGLQETQYF. For the CDR3, the DNA is TGTGCCATCAGTGGGGGACTTCAAGAGACCCAGTACTTC.